The rows below give T cell receptor beta chains drawn from one sample of a study of blood T cell repertoires in COVID-19. The method was immunoSEQ multiplex PCR; TCRdb's version includes in-frame clones alone and lacks a portion of them. The table has hundreds of thousands of clones, around 89% seen once; the top ten hold about 4.6%. The sample consisted of peripheral blood. Every receptor here comes from a man aged 35-49 years with acute or convalescent COVID-19. CDR3s include the opening cysteine and the closing phenylalanine or tryptophan. The order of the fields is clone size, J gene, V gene, D gene, CDR3 protein, CDR3 DNA. A D gene is named only where the DNA matches it firmly. A clone size is listed for some rows: how often the clone was seen (once, few, many), or a class if it is expanded.

NA	TRBJ2-3	TRBV5-4	NA	CASSPEGTRADTQYF	TGTGCCAGCAGCCCCGAAGGGACACGGGCAGATACGCAGTATTTT
once	TRBJ1-6	TRBV2	NA	CASSGSTPNSPLHF	TGTGCCAGCAGTGGTAGCACGCCTAATTCACCCCTCCACTTT
NA	TRBJ2-2	TRBV2	TRBD1	CASTDRDTGELFF	TGTGCCAGCACTGACAGGGACACCGGGGAGCTGTTTTTT
NA	TRBJ1-5	TRBV4-2	NA	CASSQDVAGNQPQHF	TGTGCCAGCAGCCAAGATGTTGCCGGGAATCAGCCCCAGCATTTT
once	TRBJ2-3	TRBV14	NA	CASSGGTVTFTDTQYF	TGTGCCAGCAGCGGGGGGACAGTCACCTTCACAGATACGCAGTATTTT
NA	TRBJ1-3	TRBV5-1	TRBD1	CASASTGGAEGNTIYF	TGCGCCAGCGCTTCAACAGGGGGCGCGGAAGGAAACACCATATATTTT
few	TRBJ2-1	TRBV30	NA	CASPAGVRDEQFF	TGTGCCAGCCCGGCAGGGGTCAGAGATGAGCAGTTCTTC
NA	TRBJ2-7	TRBV7-8	TRBD1	CASSLRWGQASYEQYF	TGTGCCAGCAGCTTAAGGTGGGGACAGGCCTCCTACGAGCAGTACTTC
NA	TRBJ2-1	TRBV24-1	TRBD2	CATSDPSGGADEQFF	TGTGCCACCAGTGACCCTAGCGGGGGGGCCGATGAGCAGTTCTTC
NA	TRBJ1-2	TRBV15	NA	CATSRGGGDVANTF	TGTGCCACCAGCAGAGGGGGGGGCGATGTGGCTAACACCTTC